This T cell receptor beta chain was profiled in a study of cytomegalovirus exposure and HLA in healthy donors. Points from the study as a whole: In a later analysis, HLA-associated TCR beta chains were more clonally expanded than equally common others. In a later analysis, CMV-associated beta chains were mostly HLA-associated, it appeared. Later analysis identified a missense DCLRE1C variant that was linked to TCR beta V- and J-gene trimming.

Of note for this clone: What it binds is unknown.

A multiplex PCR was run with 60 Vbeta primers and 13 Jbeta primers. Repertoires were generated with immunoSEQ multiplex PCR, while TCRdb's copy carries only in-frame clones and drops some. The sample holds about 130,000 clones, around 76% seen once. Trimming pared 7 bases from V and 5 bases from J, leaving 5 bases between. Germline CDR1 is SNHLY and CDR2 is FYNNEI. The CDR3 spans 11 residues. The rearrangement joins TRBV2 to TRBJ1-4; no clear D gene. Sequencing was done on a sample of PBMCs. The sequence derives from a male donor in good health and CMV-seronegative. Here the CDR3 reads CASNSNEKLFF. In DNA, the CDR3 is TGTGCCAGCAACTCGAATGAAAAACTGTTTTTT.